Each of the 18 T cell receptor beta chains below was sequenced from the same sample in a study of CD8 T cells in Susac syndrome. Reverse transcription used about 0.45 to 1 ug RNA and random hexamers. Each CDR3 protein gets one entry after TCRdb re-called the immunoSEQ multiplex PCR reads with MiXCR. The sample has approximately 260,000 distinct CDR3 sequences; around 96% are singletons. The material sequenced was CD4+ T cells from PBMCs. These receptor sequences come from a human donor with Susac syndrome.

This rearrangement joins TRBV28 to TRBJ1-1; 7 nucleotides line up with TRBD1. V gave up 6 bases and J gave up 2 bases; unmatched junction bases: 6. The CDR3 runs to 14 residues. CDR1 and CDR2 from the germline V gene are MDHEN and SYDVKM. CDR3 coding DNA: TGTGCCAGCAGCCAAACAGGGGTAAACACTGAAGCTTTCTTT. Its protein is CASSQTGVNTEAFF.

The chain combines TRBV29-1 with TRBJ2-7, with D perhaps matching TRBD1 or TRBD2 (5 bases each). Germline-derived CDR1 and CDR2 are SQVTM and ANQGSEA. V gave up 4 bases and J gave up 0 bases, with 7 bases separating them. The CDR3 totals 12 residues. The CDR3 DNA follows: TGCAGCGTTGCGGGGCCCTCCTACGAGCAGTACTTC. The encoded protein is CSVAGPSYEQYF.

This clonotype is a singleton in its sample. V gene TRBV9 combines with J gene TRBJ2-4; 8 bases agree with TRBD1. This CDR3 has 14 amino acids. V gave up 3 bases and J gave up 9 bases; unmatched junction bases: 8. Germline CDR1 and CDR2: SGDLS and YYNGEE. In DNA form, the CDR3 reads TGTGCCAGCAGCGAAACCGGGACAGGTCGCATTCAGTACTTC. Translated: CASSETGTGRIQYF.

This clonotype is a singleton in its sample. The chain combines TRBV12-3 or TRBV12-4 with TRBJ2-7; 9 nucleotides match TRBD1. With 6 bases clipped from V and 6 bases from J, the junction kept 9 bases outside the gene matches. The length of the CDR3 is 14 residues. CDR3 nucleotide sequence: TGTGCCAGCAGACGGACAGGGGACATCTCCGAGCAGTACTTC. Translating gives CASRRTGDISEQYF.

V is TRBV6-5 and J is TRBJ2-7; possible D gene TRBD1, 6 bases. The germline gives CDR1 MNHEY, CDR2 SVGAGI. The CDR3 has 14 residues. V shed 2 bases and J shed 1 base, with 9 bases lying between them. The CDR3 nucleotides read TGTGCCAGCAGTTACGGGACATGGTCCTACGAGCAGTACTTC. This translates into CASSYGTWSYEQYF.

V usage is TRBV29-1 and J usage is TRBJ1-1; TRBD1 matches 7 bases. CDR3 size: 16 residues. In germline, CDR1 is SQVTM, CDR2 ANQGSEA. V gave up 3 bases and J gave up 1 base; unmatched junction bases: 11. The CDR3 region has the DNA TGCAGCGTTGACCCCGGGACAGACCTAAGGAACACTGAAGCTTTCTTT. Residues: CSVDPGTDLRNTEAFF.

On this clonotype: A read error may produce the germline difference seen at one junction end. The chain recombines TRBV4-1 with TRBJ2-7; 14 bases are shared with TRBD2. This CDR3 comprises 17 residues. Germline V gene sequence: CDR1 MGHRA, CDR2 YSYEKL. The CDR3 coding sequence is TGCGCCAGCAGCCAGGCCGGGACTAGCGGGAGTTCGTACGGGCAGTACTTC. Amino acids: CASSQAGTSGSSYGQYF.

The chain links TRBV3-1 to TRBJ2-1, with 8 bases aligning to TRBD2. The V gene's germline CDR1 is LGHDT and CDR2 YNNKEL (reference sequence). The length of the CDR3 is 14 residues. V was pared by 8 bases and J by 4 bases, with 7 bases of the junction left unmatched. In DNA form, the CDR3 reads TGTGCCAGCTCATTACTAGCGGCATACAATGAGCAGTTCTTC. This gives the protein CASSLLAAYNEQFF.

The V call is TRBV20-1, the J call TRBJ2-7; D assignment may be TRBD1 or TRBD2 (6 bases each). V lost 1 base and J lost 1, with 14 bases in between. Per germline, CDR1 DFQATT and CDR2 SNEGSKA (reference sequence). There are 15 residues in the CDR3. The CDR3 here is CSARGYGGLSYEQYF. The CDR3 nucleotides are TGCAGTGCTAGAGGTTATGGGGGGCTTTCCTACGAGCAGTACTTC.

The V and J genes are TRBV2 and TRBJ2-3; D unclear. V shed 5 bases and J shed 1 base, with 10 bases lying between them. This CDR3 is built from 14 residues. Germline CDR1 SNHLY, CDR2 FYNNEI. CDR3 sequence: CASSLPVGTDTQYF. As DNA, the CDR3 is TGTGCCAGCAGTCTTCCCGTGGGCACAGATACGCAGTATTTT.

The gene calls are TRBV20-1 and TRBJ1-4; unclear D gene. Between the trimmed V and J ends, which lost 5 bases and 0 bases, there was a span of 13 bases. The germline gives CDR1 DFQATT, CDR2 SNEGSKA (reference sequence). The CDR3 spans 15 residues. CDR3 region: CSARHTLPTNEKLFF. In DNA form, the CDR3 reads TGCAGTGCTCGTCATACCCTTCCAACTAATGAAAAACTGTTTTTT.

The genes are TRBV4-1 and TRBJ2-1, with D possibly TRBD2 on 5 matching bases. The germline CDR1 and CDR2 sequences are MGHRA and YSYEKL. The CDR3 contains 16 residues. The V gene lost 2 bases and the J gene lost 8 bases, with 19 bases spanning the gap. CDR3 DNA: TGCGCCAGCAGCCAAAGTTCCGGGGAAGAGGTATATGAGCAGTTCTTC. Translating gives CASSQSSGEEVYEQFF.

The chain employs TRBV3-1 and TRBJ2-6, with D possibly TRBD1 on 8 matching bases. Trimming pared 5 bases from V and 0 bases from J, leaving 11 bases between. The CDR3 runs to 16 residues. Germline CDR1 and CDR2: LGHDT and YNNKEL (reference sequence). CDR3 coding DNA: TGTGCCAGCAGCTACAGGGGGGGCTCTGGGGCCAACGTCCTGACTTTC. This gives the protein CASSYRGGSGANVLTF.

The CDR3 nucleotides read TGTGCCAGCAGTTCCGCGGCCTTCCCGGGACAGACCCACGAGCAGTACTTC. This translates into CASSSAAFPGQTHEQYF. The chain links TRBV28 to TRBJ2-7; 7 nucleotides align to TRBD1. Trimming took 4 bases from V and 5 from J; bases not matched to a gene: 17. This CDR3 is 17 amino acids long. Germline V gene lookup returns CDR1 MDHEN and CDR2 SYDVKM. The full variable domain, in which reference TRBV28 and TRBJ2-7 provide the parts outside the CDR3, is DVKVTQSSRYLVKRTGEKVFLECVQDMDHENMFWYRQDPGLGLRLIYFSYDVKMKEKGDIPEGYSVSREKKERFSLILESASTNQTSMYLCASSSAAFPGQTHEQYFGPGTRLTVT.

This chain uses TRBV11-2 with TRBJ1-1; D might be TRBD1 (6 bases). Looked up from germline, CDR1 is SGHAT and CDR2 is FQNNGV. Trimming pared 5 bases from V and 4 bases from J, leaving 23 bases between. The CDR3 is 17 residues long. CDR3 coding DNA: TGTGCCAGCAGCACACGGACATTGGGGGCTGGGGGCACTGAAGCTTTCTTT. This codes for CASSTRTLGAGGTEAFF.

V usage is TRBV20-1 and J usage is TRBJ1-5; the D gene is possibly TRBD1 (5 bases). The CDR3 is 16 residues long. Trimming cost V 0 bases and J 1 base, with 13 bases left between them. CDR1 is DFQATT and CDR2 is SNEGSKA in the germline V gene (reference sequence). CDR3 nucleotides: TGCAGTGCTAGAGATGGTTCGAGGGGAAGCAATCAGCCCCAGCATTTT. It is translated as CSARDGSRGSNQPQHF.

The chain is built from TRBV6-1 and TRBJ2-1; 8 positions match TRBD2. The ends lost 6 bases at V and 0 bases at J; junction bases unmatched: 10. CDR3 size: 17 residues. Per germline, CDR1 MNHNS and CDR2 SASEGT. The CDR3 DNA follows: TGTGCCAGCAGCCGGACAGTAGCGGGGAGCTCCTACAATGAGCAGTTCTTC. Translation: CASSRTVAGSSYNEQFF.

This chain connects TRBV29-1 to TRBJ1-5, with D hard to call. V lost 5 bases and J lost 11, with 19 bases in between. Germline CDR1 and CDR2: SQVTM and ANQGSEA. This CDR3 has 13 amino acids. The CDR3 sequence is CSVLDGQLSAQHF. CDR3 DNA: TGCAGCGTTTTGGACGGGCAGCTTTCGGCCCAGCATTTT. The full variable domain, completed using reference TRBV29-1 and TRBJ1-5, is SAVISQKPSRDICQRGTSLTIQCQVDSQVTMMFWYRQQPGQSLTLIATANQGSEATYESGFVIDKFPISRPNLTFSTLTVSNMSPEDSSIYLCSVLDGQLSAQHFGDGTRLSIL.